This T cell receptor (beta chain) emerged from a study of cytomegalovirus exposure and HLA in healthy donors. Study-wide findings and caveats: Confirmation was obtained in vitro that a few CMV-associated chains are specific for CMV antigens. Later, an analysis found that common viral pathogens appeared to be linked with several of the most significant clusters.

PCR employed 60 Vbeta and 13 Jbeta primers. The method was immunoSEQ multiplex PCR; TCRdb's version includes in-frame clones alone and lacks a portion of them. The data hold 110,000 to 150,000 clones, with roughly 71% observed a single time. V shed 5 bases, J shed 7 bases, and the junction held 13 bases outside the gene matches. Germline values: CDR1 SGHKS, CDR2 YYEKEE (reference sequence). The CDR3 spans 15 residues. Turning to this clone: Its antigen is currently unknown.

V usage is TRBV5-5 and J usage is TRBJ1-1; TRBD1 aligns across 8 bases. Specimen: PBMCs. The clonotype comes from a man aged 25-45 years in good health and CMV-seronegative. The CDR3 here is CASRPRQGSIGEAFF. The CDR3 DNA is TGTGCCAGCAGGCCGAGACAGGGGAGCATTGGTGAAGCTTTCTTT.